The 23 T cell receptor beta chains given below trace back to one sample, sequenced in a study of human T cells and chemical hapten exposure. TCRdb recomputed calls from the RACE reads with MiXCR, one row per CDR3 protein. The table records around 360,000 distinct CDR3 sequences, about 6% of them present only once. The time point was: patch test 2, 6 weeks after DPC sensitization. Indicated treatment: therapeutic diphenylcyclopropenone sensitization with weekly scalp DPC. The starting material was whole blood, obtained in connection with sensitization to the hapten diphenylcyclopropenone (DPC). These receptors all stem from a young woman with alopecia areata. Some clones in this sample may be carry-over from other donors' samples.

The sample holds a few counts of this clonotype. This sequence joins TRBV6-1 and TRBJ1-2, with D possibly TRBD1 on 5 matching bases. Germline CDR1 and CDR2: MNHNS and SASEGT. V was shortened by 6 bases and J by 3 bases, with 11 bases between the two germline ends. The length of the CDR3 is 13 residues. CDR3 protein: CASREVQDYGYTF. The DNA for the CDR3 is TGTGCCAGCAGAGAGGTACAGGACTATGGCTACACCTTC.

This clonotype has only one observation. Given a much more abundant clone one base away, this may be a read error. This rearrangement joins TRBV7-2 to TRBJ1-4; 7 positions match TRBD1. Germline loops: CDR1 SGHTA, CDR2 FQGNSA. The CDR3 extends over 16 amino acids. The CDR3: CVSTGPKGAGVVKLFF. As DNA, the CDR3 is TGTGTCAGCACCGGTCCCAAGGGGGCTGGGGTTGTAAAACTGTTTTTT.

At least ten counts were recorded for this clonotype. V gene TRBV29-1 combines with J gene TRBJ1-2; D not resolved. Germline CDR1 and CDR2: SQVTM and ANQGSEA. V shed 0 bases and J shed 6 bases, with 14 bases lying between them. The CDR3 totals 14 residues. The CDR3 region is CSVEDRTGRNGYTF. CDR3 coding DNA: TGCAGCGTTGAAGACCGGACGGGAAGGAATGGCTACACCTTC.

Here the CDR3 reads CASISGTAQETQYF. The CDR3 nucleotides read TGTGCCAGCATCTCAGGGACAGCCCAAGAGACCCAGTACTTC. This sequence joins TRBV28 and TRBJ2-5, with 7 bases aligning to TRBD1. Germline CDR1 is MDHEN and CDR2 is SYDVKM. This CDR3 comprises 14 residues. The V gene end was trimmed by 7 bases and the J gene end by 1 base; junction bases not matched to a gene: 6.

This clonotype was seen a few times. The rearrangement uses TRBV7-9 and TRBJ1-2; D not resolved. V was cut by 1 base and J by 6 bases, with 9 bases left in between. The CDR3 spans 13 residues. Germline V gene data show CDR1 as SEHNR and CDR2 as FQNEAQ (reference sequence). In DNA form, the CDR3 reads TGTGCCAGCAGCTTAGTGGACGGAAATGGCTACACCTTC. Its translation is CASSLVDGNGYTF.

This clonotype came up a few times. The CDR3, as DNA: TGCAGTGCCGGGATGTCGGGTCAGCCCCAGCATTTT. Translation: CSAGMSGQPQHF. The J gene is TRBJ1-5, the V gene TRBV20-1; D is unresolved. V lost 6 bases and J 6 bases, leaving 12 bases between the germline ends. The germline CDR1 and CDR2 sequences are DFQATT and SNEGSKA (reference sequence). The CDR3 has 12 residues.

Ten or more counts support this clonotype. This chain uses TRBV6-1 with TRBJ1-2, with D possibly being TRBD1 (6 bases). V was cut by 0 bases and J by 10 bases, with 12 bases left in between. From germline, CDR1 is MNHNS and CDR2 SASEGT. CDR3 length: 13 amino acids. The CDR3 bases are TGTGCCAGCAGTGAAGCGCTGGGACATTACTACACCTTC. Residues: CASSEALGHYYTF.

This chain connects TRBV7-9 to TRBJ1-1; possible D gene TRBD1, 6 bases. V lost 0 bases and J lost 5, with 10 bases in between. The CDR3 contains 14 residues. Germline V CDR1 and CDR2: SEHNR, FQNEAQ (reference sequence). CDR3 loop: CASSLAGGWTEAFF. The CDR3 nucleotides are TGTGCCAGCAGCTTAGCGGGGGGCTGGACTGAAGCTTTCTTT.

V usage is TRBV5-6 and J usage is TRBJ1-3; tentatively, D is TRBD1 (6 bases). Looked up from germline, CDR1 is SGHDT and CDR2 is YYEEEE. The CDR3 extends over 18 amino acids. V was shortened by 3 bases and J by 0 bases, with 19 bases between the two germline ends. Here the CDR3 reads CASSSHDRTASSGNTIYF. The CDR3 coding sequence is TGTGCCAGCAGCTCCCACGACCGGACAGCGAGCTCTGGAAACACCATATATTTT. Variable domain in full (rest from reference TRBV5-6 and TRBJ1-3): DAGVTQSPTHLIKTRGQQVTLRCSPKSGHDTVSWYQQALGQGPQFIFQYYEEEERQRGNFPDRFSGHQFPNYSSELNVNALLLGDSALYLCASSSHDRTASSGNTIYFGEGSWLTVV.

This clonotype came up a few times. The rearrangement uses TRBV28 and TRBJ1-2; TRBD1 agrees at 7 bases. Germline CDR1 and CDR2: MDHEN and SYDVKM. This CDR3 has 15 amino acids. J gave up 2 bases and V 4 bases, and 7 bases lay outside the gene matches. CDR3 loop: CASSSLGQRNYGYTF. The CDR3 nucleotides read TGTGCCAGCAGTTCCCTGGGACAGCGGAACTATGGCTACACCTTC.

This clonotype came up many times. The chain recombines TRBV12-3 or TRBV12-4 with TRBJ1-2; 8 bases align to TRBD1. V shed 6 bases and J 6 bases; nucleotides not matched to a gene: 9. The CDR3 is 14 amino acids. CDR3 region: CASSSGGAVHGYTF. The CDR3, as DNA: TGTGCCAGCAGCTCAGGGGGCGCGGTCCATGGCTACACCTTC.

Many counts were recorded for this clonotype. The chain combines TRBV5-1 with TRBJ1-4; 8 bases agree with TRBD1. Unmatched junction bases numbered 7, after V lost 3 bases and J lost 6 bases. Germline V gene data show CDR1 as SGHRS and CDR2 as YFSETQ. The CDR3 has 15 amino acids. The CDR3 loop reads CASSSDQGAYEKLFF. CDR3 in DNA: TGCGCCAGCAGCTCGGACCAGGGGGCCTATGAAAAACTGTTTTTT.

This clonotype was observed a few times. The chain joins TRBV7-2 to TRBJ2-4; no firm D call. CDR3 size: 14 residues. CDR1 and CDR2 (germline): SGHTA, FQGNSA. Trimming pared 4 bases from V and 0 bases from J, leaving 7 bases between. In DNA, the CDR3 is TGTGCCAGCAGCTCGACACTAGCCAAAAACATTCAGTACTTC. It yields the protein CASSSTLAKNIQYF.

The chain combines TRBV4-3 with TRBJ1-3; no definite D call. V shed 1 base and J shed 8 bases, with 12 bases lying between them. Germline CDR1 reads LGHNA; CDR2 reads YSLEER. This CDR3 region has 14 residues. CDR3: CASSQAVEGHTIYF. Written as DNA, the CDR3 is TGCGCCAGCAGCCAAGCGGTAGAAGGCCACACCATATATTTT.

This clonotype has at least ten counts. The J gene is TRBJ2-1, the V gene TRBV20-1, with D perhaps matching TRBD2 (5 bases). The length of the CDR3 is 11 residues. CDR1 is DFQATT, CDR2 SNEGSKA, per germline (reference sequence). Trimming removed 3 bases at V and 8 bases at J, with 8 bases between. The CDR3 here is CSARMEDEQFF. The CDR3 nucleotides are TGCAGTGCTAGGATGGAGGATGAGCAGTTCTTC.

A few counts support this clonotype. This chain connects TRBV29-1 to TRBJ1-1; D perhaps matches TRBD1 (5 bases). Germline V lookup: CDR1 SQVTM, CDR2 ANQGSEA. The CDR3 totals 14 residues. V shed 6 bases and J shed 2 bases, with 16 bases lying between them. CDR3 bases: TGCAGCGTCTACAGGAATTGGGATAACACTGAAGCTTTCTTT. Translated: CSVYRNWDNTEAFF.

The gene calls are TRBV3-1 and TRBJ2-3; no reliable D call. The germline V and J ends were trimmed by 4 bases and 5 bases, with 13 bases remaining between them. Per the germline V gene, CDR1 is LGHDT and CDR2 is YNNKEL (reference sequence). This CDR3 is built from 14 residues. As DNA, the CDR3 is TGTGCCAGCAGCCCTACCTCTATGGGAGATACGCAGTATTTT. It encodes CASSPTSMGDTQYF.

This clonotype was counted a few times. The chain combines TRBV3-1 with TRBJ2-1, with D perhaps TRBD1 (5 bases). Germline CDR1 reads LGHDT; CDR2 reads YNNKEL (reference sequence). The V and J ends lost 0 bases and 4 bases respectively, with 13 bases between them. This CDR3 comprises 16 residues. The CDR3 region is CASSQDVGPRYNEQFF. In DNA, the CDR3 is TGTGCCAGCAGCCAAGATGTGGGGCCCCGTTACAATGAGCAGTTCTTC.

This clonotype appeared many times. The chain joins TRBV12-3 or TRBV12-4 to TRBJ1-1; TRBD1 might be the D (5 bases). Trimming shortened V by 5 bases and J by 1 base, and 11 bases separated the two germline ends. The CDR3 has 14 residues. CDR3 sequence reads: CASSQRQWNTEAFF. The CDR3 DNA reads TGTGCCAGCAGTCAAAGACAGTGGAACACTGAAGCTTTCTTT.

The rearrangement links TRBV2 to TRBJ1-1; 8 bases are a match to TRBD1. V lost 5 bases, J lost 6 bases, and 5 bases stayed unmatched. Germline V gene sequence: CDR1 SNHLY, CDR2 FYNNEI. The CDR3 spans 13 residues. The CDR3 region has the DNA TGTGCCAGCAGTTCAGGGGGCTGGGCTGAAGCTTTCTTT. Amino acid sequence: CASSSGGWAEAFF.

CDR3 sequence: CAIRLTGDTGELFF. The CDR3 DNA reads as TGTGCCATCAGACTTACAGGGGACACCGGGGAGCTGTTTTTT. The chain links TRBV10-3 to TRBJ2-2; 7 nucleotides match TRBD1. This CDR3 has 14 residues. Germline CDR1 reads ENHRY; CDR2 reads SYGVKD. Trimming at V came to 6 bases and at J to 3 bases, leaving 4 bases not matched to a gene.

V and J are TRBV20-1 and TRBJ2-7; TRBD1 agrees at 9 bases. The germline V gene has CDR1 DFQATT and CDR2 SNEGSKA (reference sequence). After removal of 3 bases from V and 4 bases from J, the junction contained 10 bases not matched to a gene. The CDR3 consists of 15 residues. CDR3 DNA: TGCAGTGCTAGTTTTCCGGGACAGGGACGTTACGAGCAGTACTTC. Translating gives CSASFPGQGRYEQYF.

Comments on this clonotype: A single base separates this from a much larger clone, so it may be a read error. This rearrangement joins TRBV6-2 or TRBV6-3 to TRBJ1-1; D ambiguous. Germline CDR1 is MNHEY and CDR2 is SVGEGT. The V and J ends lost 2 bases and 7 bases respectively, with 5 bases between them. This CDR3 spans 11 amino acids. The CDR3 loop reads CASSYTHEAFF. The CDR3 DNA reads as TGTGCCAGCAGTTACACCCATGAAGCTTTCTTT.